This TCR beta chain was captured by sequencing in a study of T cells in Graves' hyperthyroidism and ophthalmopathy. Whole-study findings and limits: Most clonotypes expanded in thyroid above 0.001 were likewise present in blood.

From RNA transcripts, TCR beta CDR3 regions were amplified. HTBI primers were employed in a first-round RT-PCR of the TCR CDR3. TCRdb re-called the multiplex PCR reads through MiXCR, storing one row per CDR3 protein. The sample records a few hundred thousand distinct CDR3 sequences, 18% being singletons. Germline loops: CDR1 SQVTM, CDR2 ANQGSEA. The CDR3 covers 14 residues. With 6 bases removed from V and 7 bases from J, the gap between germline ends came to 19 bases. For this clonotype: Its antigen is unidentified.

Source material: blood. The chain is built from TRBV29-1 and TRBJ1-5; D remains unclear. The receptor was derived from a man between 18 and 29 years old with Graves' ophthalmopathy. CDR3 region: CSVREHSGDQPQHF. CDR3 sequence (DNA): TGCAGCGTCCGGGAGCATTCAGGTGACCAGCCCCAGCATTTT.